These T cell receptor beta chains were read from a single sample in a study of CD8 T cells in ankylosing spondylitis. TCRdb processed the 5' RACE reads anew with MiXCR; each CDR3 protein has one entry. Altogether hundreds of thousands of distinct CDR3 sequences are present, roughly 8% being singletons, with the ten largest covering roughly 5%. Sequenced: blood, either unsorted or a sorted T cell fraction (not recorded which). The receptor set was obtained from a female donor with ankylosing spondylitis or in good health (not recorded which). Each CDR3 is given with its conserved first and last residue. Fields, in order: V gene, J gene, clone size, D gene, CDR3 protein, CDR3 DNA. A D gene is named only where the DNA matches it firmly. Clone size, where shown, is once, few, many, or a class for clones that have expanded.

>TRBV29-1|TRBJ2-1|many|TRBD2
CSVDPASGTLYNEQFF
TGCAGCGTTGACCCAGCTAGCGGGACGCTTTACAATGAGCAGTTCTTC
>TRBV5-1|TRBJ1-2|many|.
CASSLDGIYGYTF
TGCGCCAGCAGCTTGGACGGAATCTATGGCTACACCTTC
>TRBV6-1|TRBJ2-5|many|TRBD2
CASSSSGIQETQYF
TGTGCCAGCAGTAGTAGCGGGATCCAAGAGACCCAGTACTTC
>TRBV10-3|TRBJ2-5|many|.
CAISGARGGQETQYF
TGTGCCATCAGTGGGGCCCGCGGAGGTCAAGAGACCCAGTACTTC
>TRBV11-3|TRBJ2-5|.|.
CASSLDWGETKYF
TGTGCCAGCAGCTTAGATTGGGGAGAGACCAAGTACTTC
>TRBV3-1|TRBJ2-3|once|.
CASCQGWSAADTQYF
TGTGCCTCCTGCCAAGGTTGGTCCGCGGCAGATACGCAGTATTTT
>TRBV7-2|TRBJ2-5|many|TRBD2
CASSFTSGMGETQYF
TGTGCCAGCAGCTTTACTAGCGGGATGGGGGAGACCCAGTACTTC
>TRBV7-2|TRBJ2-5|.|TRBD1
CASSWDRGGTTQYF
TGTGCCAGCAGCTGGGACAGGGGGGGTACTACCCAGTACTTC
>TRBV5-1|TRBJ1-1|many|.
CASRRGNTEAFF
TGCGCCAGCAGGAGAGGGAACACTGAAGCTTTCTTT
>TRBV7-2|TRBJ2-5|.|.
CASSLRELKETQYF
TGTGCCAGCAGCCTCCGGGAGTTAAAAGAGACCCAGTACTTC
>TRBV29-1|TRBJ2-3|.|.
CSVGRVGTGDTQYF
TGCAGCGTTGGCCGCGTGGGTACGGGAGATACGCAGTATTTT
>TRBV2|TRBJ2-1|many|TRBD1
CASSEARRQGHYNEQFF
TGTGCCAGCAGTGAAGCGCGTAGACAGGGGCACTACAATGAGCAGTTCTTC
>TRBV9|TRBJ2-1|many|TRBD2
CASSVGLAGAYEQFF
TGTGCCAGCAGCGTTGGACTAGCGGGCGCGTATGAGCAGTTCTTC
>TRBV7-2|TRBJ1-1|many|TRBD1
CASSLVGQGGTEAFF
TGTGCCAGCAGCTTAGTAGGGCAGGGGGGGACTGAAGCTTTCTTT
>TRBV5-6|TRBJ2-7|.|.
CASSVGQTFEQYF
TGTGCCAGCAGCGTCGGACAGACTTTTGAGCAGTACTTC
>TRBV4-3|TRBJ2-7|many|.
CASSQDSGQGIPHEQYF
TGCGCCAGCAGCCAAGATAGTGGGCAGGGCATTCCCCACGAGCAGTACTTC
>TRBV5-6|TRBJ2-5|many|.
CASSSGEETQYF
TGTGCCAGCAGCTCGGGGGAAGAGACCCAGTACTTC
>TRBV9|TRBJ2-1|few|TRBD2
CASSEGGLAGAQFF
TGTGCCAGCAGCGAGGGGGGACTAGCGGGAGCCCAGTTCTTC
>TRBV5-1|TRBJ2-1|many|.
CASSSRTATLGQFF
TGCGCCAGCAGCTCCAGGACAGCCACCCTTGGGCAGTTCTTC
>TRBV29-1|TRBJ1-1|.|.
CGLLLNTEAFF
TGCGGCCTACTTTTGAACACTGAAGCTTTCTTT
>TRBV20-1|TRBJ2-7|many|TRBD2
CSALGLAGDFYEQYF
TGCAGTGCTCTAGGTCTAGCGGGAGATTTCTACGAGCAGTACTTC
>TRBV6-2/TRBV6-3|TRBJ1-1|many|.
CASSYSRTAEAFF
TGTGCCAGCAGTTACTCCAGGACCGCCGAAGCTTTCTTT
>TRBV29-1|TRBJ1-4|many|.
CSVRVAAGMVEKLFF
TGCAGCGTCCGAGTCGCGGCAGGGATGGTAGAAAAACTGTTTTTT
>TRBV15|TRBJ2-7|many|.
CATMEESEQYF
TGTGCCACCATGGAGGAGAGCGAGCAGTACTTC
>TRBV20-1|TRBJ1-5|many|.
CSAIPWALNQPQHF
TGCAGTGCCATCCCGTGGGCCCTCAATCAGCCCCAGCATTTT
>TRBV29-1|TRBJ2-1|many|TRBD1
CSVLGQGSYNEQFF
TGCAGCGTCCTCGGACAGGGCTCCTACAATGAGCAGTTCTTC
>TRBV20-1|TRBJ2-1|many|TRBD2
CSPGGGGWGNEQFF
TGCAGCCCCGGGGGGGGAGGATGGGGGAATGAGCAGTTCTTC
>TRBV6-2/TRBV6-3|TRBJ2-1|many|.
CASSYRTDHNEQFF
TGTGCCAGCAGTTACAGGACAGATCATAATGAGCAGTTCTTC
>TRBV19|TRBJ1-1|many|.
CASSWSWDTEAFF
TGTGCCAGTAGTTGGTCTTGGGACACTGAAGCTTTCTTT
>TRBV5-1|TRBJ2-7|many|.
CASSWGSNSYEQYF
TGCGCCAGCAGCTGGGGGTCCAACTCCTACGAGCAGTACTTC
>TRBV20-1|TRBJ2-7|.|.
CSARDLGGGGSSGGPYEQYF
TGCAGTGCTAGAGATCTCGGAGGGGGTGGGTCCAGCGGTGGTCCCTACGAGCAGTACTTC
>TRBV7-9|TRBJ2-1|many|.
CASSPLGGSYNEQFF
TGTGCCAGCAGCCCGCTAGGGGGCTCCTACAATGAGCAGTTCTTC
>TRBV28|TRBJ2-5|many|TRBD1
CASSLHRGLQETQYF
TGTGCCAGCAGTCTCCACAGGGGGCTCCAAGAGACCCAGTACTTC
>TRBV7-6|TRBJ1-1|many|TRBD1
CASRNPGGGNTEAFF
TGTGCCAGCAGGAATCCAGGGGGCGGGAACACTGAAGCTTTCTTT
>TRBV7-9|TRBJ1-2|.|.
CASSSRPSRDYGYTF
TGTGCCAGCAGCAGCCGACCCTCGCGGGACTATGGCTACACCTTC
>TRBV5-1|TRBJ1-2|many|TRBD1
CASSLGGQATGYTF
TGCGCCAGCAGCTTGGGGGGACAGGCGACGGGCTACACCTTC
>TRBV28|TRBJ2-2|many|TRBD1
CASSILPGQAGELFF
TGTGCCAGCAGTATTCTCCCGGGACAGGCCGGGGAGCTGTTTTTT
>TRBV7-8|TRBJ1-4|many|.
CASSLGLGVYEKLFF
TGTGCCAGCAGCTTAGGCTTAGGCGTGTATGAAAAACTGTTTTTT
>TRBV16|TRBJ1-5|few|.
CASSQSVGRAGQPQHF
TGTGCCAGCAGCCAATCGGTGGGCAGGGCGGGCCAGCCCCAGCATTTT
>TRBV7-2|TRBJ2-1|many|.
CASSRTGTQLDEQFF
TGTGCCAGCAGCCGAACCGGGACCCAACTGGATGAGCAGTTCTTC
>TRBV25-1|TRBJ2-7|many|TRBD2
CASSETGGRSHEQYF
TGTGCCAGCAGTGAAACTGGCGGGAGAAGCCACGAGCAGTACTTC
>TRBV29-1|TRBJ1-1|many|.
CSVGTEAFF
TGCAGCGTTGGGACTGAAGCTTTCTTT
>TRBV7-8|TRBJ1-1|many|.
CASSLRGGMNTEAFF
TGTGCCAGCAGCTTAAGGGGTGGGATGAACACTGAAGCTTTCTTT
>TRBV7-2|TRBJ2-7|.|.
CASSLRDGPYEQYF
TGTGCCAGCAGCTTGAGGGACGGCCCCTACGAGCAGTACTTC